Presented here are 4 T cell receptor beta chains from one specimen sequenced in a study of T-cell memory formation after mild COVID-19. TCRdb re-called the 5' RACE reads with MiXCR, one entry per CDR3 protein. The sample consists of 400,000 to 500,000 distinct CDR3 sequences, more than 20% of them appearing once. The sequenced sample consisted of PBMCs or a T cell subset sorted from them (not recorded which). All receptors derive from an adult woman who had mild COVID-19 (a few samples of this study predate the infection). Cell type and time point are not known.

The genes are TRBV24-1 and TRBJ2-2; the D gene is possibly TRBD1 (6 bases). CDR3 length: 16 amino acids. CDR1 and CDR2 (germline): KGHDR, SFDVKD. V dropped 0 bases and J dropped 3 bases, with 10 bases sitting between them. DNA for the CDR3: TGTGCCACCAGTGATTTGGGGCAGGGGTACACCGGGGAGCTGTTTTTT. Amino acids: CATSDLGQGYTGELFF.

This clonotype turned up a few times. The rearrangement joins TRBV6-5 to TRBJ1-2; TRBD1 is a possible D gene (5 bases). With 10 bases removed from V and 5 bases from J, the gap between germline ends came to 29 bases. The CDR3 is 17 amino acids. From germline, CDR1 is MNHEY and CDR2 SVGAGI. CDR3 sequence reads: CATLMVIPGKEGYGYTF. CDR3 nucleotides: TGTGCCACTCTCATGGTAATCCCAGGGAAGGAGGGTTATGGCTACACCTTC.

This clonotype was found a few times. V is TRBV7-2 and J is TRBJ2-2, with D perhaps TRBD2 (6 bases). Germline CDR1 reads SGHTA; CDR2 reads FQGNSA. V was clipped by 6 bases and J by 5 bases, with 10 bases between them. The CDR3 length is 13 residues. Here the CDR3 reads CASRWRVTGELFF. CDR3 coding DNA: TGTGCCAGCAGATGGAGGGTTACCGGGGAGCTGTTTTTT.

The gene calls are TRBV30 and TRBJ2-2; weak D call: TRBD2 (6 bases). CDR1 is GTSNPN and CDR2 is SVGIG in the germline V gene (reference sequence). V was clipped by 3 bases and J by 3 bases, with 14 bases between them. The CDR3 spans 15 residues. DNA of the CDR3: TGTGCCTGGAGAGCCGGAGGGCACGACACCGGGGAGCTGTTTTTT. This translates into CAWRAGGHDTGELFF.